Listed below are T cell receptor beta chains from one sample, sequenced in a study of blood T cell repertoires in COVID-19. Assay used: immunoSEQ multiplex PCR; TCRdb lists only in-frame clones, some missing. This table holds some 160,000 clones, approximately 80% found once. Sequenced: peripheral blood. The receptors derive from a woman older than 75 with acute or convalescent COVID-19. Both conserved end residues are part of each CDR3. The D gene is left open where the match is weak. The size of a clone is reported for some rows only, either as once, few or many, or as a class for expanded clones.

d_gene: TRBD1
v_gene: TRBV5-1
j_gene: TRBJ1-6
abundance: NA
CDR3aa: CASSLGQGLYNSPLHF
CDR3nt: TGCGCCAGCAGCTTGGGACAGGGGCTCTATAATTCACCCCTCCACTTT

d_gene: NA
v_gene: TRBV7-9
j_gene: TRBJ1-2
abundance: NA
CDR3aa: CASSLFAQGGDHGYTF
CDR3nt: TGTGCCAGCAGCTTATTCGCCCAGGGAGGGGACCATGGCTACACCTTC

d_gene: NA
v_gene: TRBV9
j_gene: TRBJ2-7
abundance: NA
CDR3aa: CASSARGQGGYEQYF
CDR3nt: TGTGCCAGCAGCGCAAGAGGTCAGGGGGGCTACGAGCAGTACTTC

d_gene: NA
v_gene: TRBV5-6
j_gene: TRBJ1-1
abundance: once
CDR3aa: CASSFYTLAAPNTEAFF
CDR3nt: TGTGCCAGCAGCTTCTACACCTTGGCGGCCCCGAACACTGAAGCTTTCTTT

d_gene: NA
v_gene: TRBV12-5
j_gene: TRBJ2-1
abundance: NA
CDR3aa: CASGLQGSSYNEQFF
CDR3nt: TGTGCTAGTGGTCTACAGGGAAGCTCCTACAATGAGCAGTTCTTC

d_gene: TRBD1
v_gene: TRBV5-1
j_gene: TRBJ2-2
abundance: NA
CDR3aa: CASSVQGGNTGELFF
CDR3nt: TGCGCCAGCAGCGTACAGGGGGGGAACACCGGGGAGCTGTTTTTT

d_gene: NA
v_gene: TRBV29-1
j_gene: TRBJ2-6
abundance: few
CDR3aa: CSVAGWRRESGANVLTF
CDR3nt: TGCAGCGTTGCCGGTTGGCGGAGAGAATCTGGGGCCAACGTCCTGACTTTC

d_gene: TRBD1
v_gene: TRBV6-5
j_gene: TRBJ1-2
abundance: NA
CDR3aa: CASRTAGGSGGYTF
CDR3nt: TGTGCCAGCAGGACCGCAGGGGGCTCAGGTGGCTACACCTTC

d_gene: NA
v_gene: TRBV5-1
j_gene: TRBJ2-3
abundance: NA
CDR3aa: CASSLVQGRDTQYF
CDR3nt: TGCGCCAGCAGCTTGGTGCAGGGTCGGGATACGCAGTATTTT

d_gene: TRBD2
v_gene: TRBV5-1
j_gene: TRBJ2-1
abundance: NA
CDR3aa: CASSDGTLAGGANEQFF
CDR3nt: TGCGCCAGCAGCGACGGAACCCTAGCGGGGGGGGCGAATGAGCAGTTCTTC

d_gene: TRBD2
v_gene: TRBV30
j_gene: TRBJ2-1
abundance: NA
CDR3aa: CAWSVRAGGEQFF
CDR3nt: TGTGCCTGGAGTGTAAGAGCGGGAGGGGAGCAGTTCTTC

d_gene: NA
v_gene: TRBV6-5
j_gene: TRBJ1-1
abundance: NA
CDR3aa: CASSSTGSSTEAFF
CDR3nt: TGTGCCAGCAGCAGTACAGGGTCGAGTACTGAAGCTTTCTTT

d_gene: NA
v_gene: TRBV20-1
j_gene: TRBJ2-1
abundance: NA
CDR3aa: CSAGVREQFF
CDR3nt: TGCAGTGCCGGCGTCAGGGAGCAGTTCTTC

d_gene: TRBD2
v_gene: TRBV7-9
j_gene: TRBJ2-2
abundance: once
CDR3aa: CASSLLRRTWTSDPGELFF
CDR3nt: TGTGCCAGCAGCTTACTCAGGAGGACCTGGACTAGCGATCCCGGGGAGCTGTTTTTT

d_gene: NA
v_gene: TRBV6-2/TRBV6-3
j_gene: TRBJ2-1
abundance: NA
CDR3aa: CASSYPAARGAHRQIREQFF
CDR3nt: TGTGCCAGCAGTTACCCTGCTGCTCGGGGGGCCCATCGCCAAATAAGGGAGCAGTTCTTC

d_gene: NA
v_gene: TRBV19
j_gene: TRBJ1-5
abundance: NA
CDR3aa: CASSSQWGGNQPQHF
CDR3nt: TGTGCCAGTAGTTCCCAGTGGGGGGGCAATCAGCCCCAGCATTTT

d_gene: TRBD1
v_gene: TRBV24-1
j_gene: TRBJ2-1
abundance: NA
CDR3aa: CATSGPRAQGAKNEQFF
CDR3nt: TGTGCCACCAGTGGCCCTAGAGCGCAGGGGGCGAAGAATGAGCAGTTCTTC

d_gene: NA
v_gene: TRBV30
j_gene: TRBJ1-5
abundance: NA
CDR3aa: CAWSVNQGNQPQHF
CDR3nt: TGTGCCTGGAGTGTAAACCAGGGCAATCAGCCCCAGCATTTT

d_gene: TRBD1
v_gene: TRBV6-4
j_gene: TRBJ1-5
abundance: NA
CDR3aa: CASSGGTGVSNQPQHF
CDR3nt: TGTGCCAGCAGTGGGGGGACAGGGGTTAGCAATCAGCCCCAGCATTTT

d_gene: NA
v_gene: TRBV6-2/TRBV6-3
j_gene: TRBJ1-1
abundance: few
CDR3aa: CASSYSGRGNTEAFF
CDR3nt: TGTGCCAGCAGTTACTCCGGGCGGGGGAACACTGAAGCTTTCTTT

d_gene: TRBD1
v_gene: TRBV6-5
j_gene: TRBJ2-7
abundance: NA
CDR3aa: CASRPDRVSGQYF
CDR3nt: TGTGCCAGCAGACCCGACAGGGTTAGTGGACAGTACTTC

d_gene: NA
v_gene: TRBV30
j_gene: TRBJ2-7
abundance: NA
CDR3aa: CAWPGGRTEQYF
CDR3nt: TGTGCCTGGCCAGGAGGACGGACCGAGCAGTACTTC

d_gene: NA
v_gene: TRBV7-2
j_gene: TRBJ2-6
abundance: few
CDR3aa: CASSPTPSSGANVLTF
CDR3nt: TGTGCCAGCAGCCCTACCCCCTCCTCTGGGGCCAACGTCCTGACTTTC

d_gene: TRBD2
v_gene: TRBV5-1
j_gene: TRBJ2-6
abundance: NA
CDR3aa: CASSLAGGSGANVLTF
CDR3nt: TGCGCCAGCAGCTTGGCCGGGGGGTCTGGGGCCAACGTCCTGACTTTC

d_gene: TRBD1
v_gene: TRBV28
j_gene: TRBJ1-2
abundance: NA
CDR3aa: CASNWDSLSYYGYTF
CDR3nt: TGTGCCAGCAACTGGGACAGCCTAAGCTACTATGGCTACACCTTC

d_gene: NA
v_gene: TRBV9
j_gene: TRBJ2-2
abundance: NA
CDR3aa: CASSVDVGANTGELFF
CDR3nt: TGTGCCAGCAGCGTAGATGTGGGAGCGAACACCGGGGAGCTGTTTTTT

d_gene: TRBD1
v_gene: TRBV3-1/TRBV3-2
j_gene: TRBJ1-2
abundance: few
CDR3aa: CASSPQGLGYTF
CDR3nt: TGTGCCAGCAGCCCACAGGGGCTTGGCTACACCTTC

d_gene: NA
v_gene: TRBV23-1
j_gene: TRBJ1-5
abundance: NA
CDR3aa: CASSQSAGGLRSNQPQHF
CDR3nt: TGCGCCAGCAGTCAATCCGCGGGAGGGTTGCGTAGCAATCAGCCCCAGCATTTT

d_gene: NA
v_gene: TRBV4-1
j_gene: TRBJ2-3
abundance: NA
CDR3aa: CASRVAESTDTQYF
CDR3nt: TGCGCCAGTCGTGTAGCGGAGAGCACAGATACGCAGTATTTT

d_gene: TRBD1
v_gene: TRBV24-1
j_gene: TRBJ1-1
abundance: NA
CDR3aa: CATSDTTGAGTEAFF
CDR3nt: TGTGCCACCAGTGACACGACAGGGGCGGGCACTGAAGCTTTCTTT

d_gene: NA
v_gene: TRBV30
j_gene: TRBJ1-5
abundance: NA
CDR3aa: CAWSVSGLSGQPQHF
CDR3nt: TGTGCCTGGAGTGTTTCAGGGCTTAGCGGTCAGCCCCAGCATTTT